Presented here are 9 T cell receptor beta chains from one specimen sequenced in a study of T cell responses to AZD1222 COVID-19 vaccine (dated by TCRdb to about 2021). Per the publication, the time point label means: baseline before first vaccination. Libraries came from the immunoSEQ multiplex PCR assay. The clones in this table, taken by TCRdb from immuneACCESS, are in-frame only. Not every clone is retained; where verified, under half of the shortfall comes from an unresolved V gene, and the cause of the rest is unknown. For this sample the table gives approximately 100,000 clones, of which around 90% were detected only once. The ten largest make up 4.5% to 5.5% of the sample. Sequencing used peripheral blood, obtained on day 0 of AZD1222 vaccination. The receptors were sampled from an adult in good health.

The chain recombines TRBV7-9 with TRBJ1-2, with TRBD1 as a possible D gene (6 bases). This CDR3 contains 14 residues. With 3 bases removed from V and 5 bases from J, the gap between germline ends came to 13 bases. Per the germline V gene, CDR1 is SEHNR and CDR2 is FQNEAQ (reference sequence). CDR3 bases: TGTGCCAGCAGCTTTTCAGGGGAGTGGTATGGCTACACCTTC. This sequence encodes CASSFSGEWYGYTF.

This chain joins TRBV11-2 and TRBJ2-3; either TRBD1 or TRBD2 may supply D (5 bases each). Trimming took off 6 bases at V and 0 bases at J, with 10 bases between the two ends. CDR3 length equals 14 residues. Germline V gene lookup returns CDR1 SGHAT and CDR2 FQNNGV. The CDR3 here is CASSRDESTDTQYF. The CDR3 DNA sequence: TGTGCCAGCAGTCGGGACGAGAGCACAGATACGCAGTATTTT.

V gene TRBV7-9 combines with J gene TRBJ2-2; 7 bases fit TRBD1. CDR1 is SEHNR and CDR2 is FQNEAQ in the germline V gene (reference sequence). Germline trimming cut 3 bases from V and 6 bases from J; bases unmatched to any gene: 13. This CDR3 has 17 residues. CDR3 sequence (DNA): TGTGCCAGCAGCTTTCTACCGGGACAGCCGTCCGCCGGGGAGCTGTTTTTT. Translated: CASSFLPGQPSAGELFF.

The chain combines TRBV9 with TRBJ2-3, with D perhaps matching TRBD1 (7 bases). V dropped 3 bases and J dropped 1 base, with 18 bases sitting between them. Germline values: CDR1 SGDLS, CDR2 YYNGEE. The CDR3 is 17 amino acids. The CDR3: CASSALFGGGRTDTQYF. CDR3 nucleotide sequence: TGTGCCAGCAGCGCCCTTTTTGGAGGGGGCCGCACAGATACGCAGTATTTT. Full variable domain (missing parts from reference TRBV9 and TRBJ2-3): DSGVTQTPKHLITATGQRVTLRCSPRSGDLSVYWYQQSLDQGLQFLIQYYNGEERAKGNILERFSAQQFPDLHSELNLSSLELGDSALYFCASSALFGGGRTDTQYFGPGTRLTVL.

The chain uses TRBV5-5 and TRBJ1-5; D remains ambiguous. Trimming pared 0 bases from V and 5 bases from J, leaving 6 bases between. CDR1 SGHKS and CDR2 YYEKEE come from the germline V gene (reference sequence). This CDR3 comprises 13 residues. The CDR3 DNA reads as TGTGCCAGCAGCTTGGCCGGGGATCAGCCCCAGCATTTT. It is translated as CASSLAGDQPQHF. Variable domain in full (rest from reference TRBV5-5 and TRBJ1-5): DAGVTQSPTHLIKTRGQQVTLRCSPISGHKSVSWYQQVLGQGPQFIFQYYEKEERGRGNFPDRFSARQFPNYSSELNVNALLLGDSALYLCASSLAGDQPQHFGDGTRLSIL.

The CDR3 loop is CASGEQMNTEAFF. In DNA form, the CDR3 reads TGTGCCAGCGGCGAACAGATGAACACTGAAGCTTTCTTT. This chain connects TRBV7-3 to TRBJ1-1; D unclear. V was shortened by 8 bases and J by 0 bases, with 10 bases between the two germline ends. Germline values: CDR1 SGHTA, CDR2 FQGTGA. This CDR3 comprises 13 residues.

The chain employs TRBV6-5 and TRBJ2-1, with D hard to call. V lost 8 bases, J lost 9 bases, and 14 bases lay in between. The germline V gene has CDR1 MNHEY and CDR2 SVGAGI. The CDR3 has 12 amino acids. The DNA of the CDR3 is TGTGCCAGCGGTAGGGCAAATGGTGAGCAGTTCTTC. Its translation: CASGRANGEQFF.

In its sample, this clone was seen once. This CDR3 reads CAISDPQDSPAQYF. DNA of the CDR3: TGTGCCATCAGTGACCCTCAGGACTCCCCGGCCCAGTACTTC. This chain connects TRBV10-3 to TRBJ2-5, with D possibly matching TRBD2 (5 bases). CDR3 size: 14 residues. Germline V lookup: CDR1 ENHRY, CDR2 SYGVKD. With 3 bases removed from V and 9 bases from J, the gap between germline ends came to 17 bases.

The chain is built from TRBV20-1 and TRBJ2-7; 8 nucleotides agree with TRBD1. Germline V lookup: CDR1 DFQATT, CDR2 SNEGSKA (reference sequence). The CDR3 is 11 residues long. The ends lost 3 bases at V and 6 bases at J; junction bases unmatched: 1. The CDR3 region is CSARDRVEQYF. The CDR3, as DNA: TGCAGTGCTAGGGACAGGGTCGAGCAGTACTTC.